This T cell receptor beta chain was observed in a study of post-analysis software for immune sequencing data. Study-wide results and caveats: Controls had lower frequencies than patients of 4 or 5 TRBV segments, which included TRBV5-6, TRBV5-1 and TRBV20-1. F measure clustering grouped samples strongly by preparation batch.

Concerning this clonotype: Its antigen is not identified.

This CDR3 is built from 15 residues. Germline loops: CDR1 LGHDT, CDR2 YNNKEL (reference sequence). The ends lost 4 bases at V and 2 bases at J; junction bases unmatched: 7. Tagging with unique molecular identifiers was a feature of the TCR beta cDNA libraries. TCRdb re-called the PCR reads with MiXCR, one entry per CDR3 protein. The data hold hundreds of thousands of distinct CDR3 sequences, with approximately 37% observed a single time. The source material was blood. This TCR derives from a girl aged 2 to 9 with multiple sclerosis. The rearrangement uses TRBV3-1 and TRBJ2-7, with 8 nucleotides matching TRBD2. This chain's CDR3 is CASSRGGGLPYEQYF. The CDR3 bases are TGTGCCAGCAGCCGAGGCGGGGGGTTACCCTACGAGCAGTACTTC.